This T cell receptor (beta chain) was found in a study of control samples from healthy donors and cancer patients. With 2 bases removed from V and 4 bases from J, the gap between germline ends came to 8 bases. The CDR3 has 13 residues. The germline CDR1 and CDR2 sequences are MDHEN and SYDVKM. Profiling relied on immunoSEQ multiplex PCR, and the TCRdb table lists in-frame clones only, not all of them. The data hold some 120,000 clones, with roughly 91% observed a single time. The source of this sequence is a man aged 50-60 years with head and neck cancer. This rearrangement joins TRBV28 to TRBJ1-2; unclear D gene. Sequenced sample: PBMCs. The CDR3 nucleotides are TGTGCCAGCAGTTTAGACCGGGGCTATGGCTACACCTTC. This codes for CASSLDRGYGYTF.